This T cell receptor (beta chain) was sequenced for a study of T-cell reconstitution after alpha-beta-depleted transplantation in children. This clonotype was counted at least ten times. Its target is not known. The CDR3 runs to 15 residues. V was clipped by 6 bases and J by 6 bases; unmatched bases: 11. The germline gives CDR1 SGHDT, CDR2 YYEEEE. Unique molecular identifiers were built into the TCRbeta library. TCRdb fed the PCR reads into MiXCR, producing one record per CDR3 protein. The data show 350,000 to 500,000 distinct CDR3 sequences, with 43% seen just once and 27% held by the top ten. Notes on the study in general: Reports say that about two months after transplant, the alpha-beta T cells came out of several hundred graft clones that had expanded. Once a year had passed after transplant, T-cell counts and diversity came mostly from newly produced T cells. Surviving recipient T cells and thymic progenitors produced the high day-60 TCRbeta diversity seen in some patients.

This TCR derives from a girl aged 2-10 years with aplastic anemia, due to receive a stem cell transplant. This rearrangement joins TRBV5-6 to TRBJ1-5, with 8 nucleotides matching TRBD1. Sequences were derived from PBMCs, sampled before TCRalphabeta/CD19-depleted stem cell transplant. The CDR3 DNA follows: TGTGCCAGCACTCGGGCAGGGGGCCACAGTCAGCCCCAGCATTTT. Encoded protein: CASTRAGGHSQPQHF.